A single sample gave rise to the 32 T cell receptor beta chains below, sequenced in a study of cytomegalovirus exposure and HLA in healthy donors (dated by TCRdb to about 2017). The protocol used for the library was the immunoSEQ multiplex PCR assay. For the multiplex PCR, a mixture combining 60 forward primers for TCR Vbeta segments and 13 reverse primers for TCR Jbeta segments was used. In TCRdb, the immuneACCESS table is reduced to in-frame sequences with V and J assigned. These tables do not hold every clone; where another copy was compared, an unresolved V gene accounts for under half, and the others remain unexplained. The sample contains roughly 80,000 clones, 80% of them found a single time. Together, the top ten hold approximately 1% of the sample. Sequences were obtained from PBMCs. These receptor sequences come from a male donor in good health and CMV-seronegative.

The rearrangement joins TRBV19 to TRBJ2-6; maybe TRBD1 (5 bases). The CDR3 consists of 18 residues. The germline V gene encodes CDR1 LNHDA and CDR2 SQIVND (reference sequence). With 1 base removed from V and 3 bases from J, the gap between germline ends came to 16 bases. CDR3 residues: CASSIGQRLVDGANVLTF. The CDR3 DNA follows: TGTGCCAGTAGTATAGGACAGAGGTTGGTGGATGGGGCCAACGTCCTGACTTTC.

The chain employs TRBV5-1 and TRBJ1-1; 8 bases match TRBD1. Germline V gene lookup returns CDR1 SGHRS and CDR2 YFSETQ. Trimming removed 1 base from V and 5 bases from J; junction bases left unmatched: 10. The CDR3 covers 16 residues. The CDR3: CASSLFQGAGETEAFF. CDR3 nucleotides: TGCGCCAGCAGCTTGTTCCAGGGGGCAGGGGAAACTGAAGCTTTCTTT.

Notes on this clone: This sample also contains other DNA sequences that code for the same CDR3. This chain connects TRBV5-1 to TRBJ1-1; possibly TRBD1 for D (5 bases). Germline CDR1 and CDR2: SGHRS and YFSETQ. Trimming left V 4 bases short and J 3 bases short, with 10 bases between. The CDR3 sequence is 13 residues long. The DNA of the CDR3 is TGCGCCAGCAGCCTTTCGGGGGACACTGAAGCTTTCTTT. It is translated as CASSLSGDTEAFF.

This chain links TRBV5-8 with TRBJ2-3; D might be TRBD2 (5 bases). Germline V lookup: CDR1 SGHTS, CDR2 YDEGEE. V was pared by 2 bases and J by 5 bases, with 12 bases between. The CDR3 is made up of 14 amino acids. CDR3 protein: CASSLGLALDTQYF. The CDR3 coding sequence is TGTGCCAGCAGCTTAGGACTTGCCCTAGATACGCAGTATTTT.

This clone was seen just once. A junction end diverges from the germline sequence, so it may reflect a read error. The chain combines TRBV15 with TRBJ1-5; D possibly corresponds to TRBD1 (5 bases). Germline V gene sequence: CDR1 LNHNV, CDR2 YYDKDF (reference sequence). The CDR3 is 14 amino acids. Written as DNA, the CDR3 is TGTGCCACCAGCACGTTCGGGGGATTCCAGCCCCAGAATTTT. It is translated as CATSTFGGFQPQNF. Supplemented by reference TRBV15 and TRBJ1-5, the full variable domain reads DAMVIQNPRYQVTQFGKPVTLSCSQTLNHNVMYWYQQKSSQAPKLLFHYYDKDFNNEADTPDNFQSRRPNTSFCFLDIRSPGLGDTAMYLCATSTFGGFQPQNFGDGTRLSIL.

Concerning this clone: Relative to the germline gene, one junction end is altered; a read error may explain this. This chain joins TRBV2 and TRBJ1-2, with 8 bases aligning to TRBD1. This CDR3 contains 12 residues. Germline loops: CDR1 SNHLY, CDR2 FYNNEI. The CDR3: CARDDRGSGYPF. Here the CDR3 DNA reads TGTGCCAGGGACGACAGGGGCTCTGGCTACCCCTTC.

This sequence joins TRBV27 and TRBJ1-3; D is uncertain. V was pared by 4 bases and J by 2 bases, with 6 bases between. CDR1 and CDR2 from the germline V gene are MNHEY and SMNVEV (reference sequence). The CDR3 loop spans 13 amino acids. This chain's CDR3 is CASSWQAGNTIYF. CDR3 nucleotide sequence: TGTGCCAGCAGTTGGCAGGCTGGAAACACCATATATTTT.

This rearrangement joins TRBV5-1 to TRBJ2-1, with D perhaps TRBD2 (6 bases). Trimming cost V 0 bases and J 9 bases, with 16 bases left between them. The CDR3 contains 15 residues. Germline CDR1 and CDR2: SGHRS and YFSETQ. DNA of the CDR3: TGCGCCAGCAGCTTGGTGGCGGGATTAGGGAGTGAGCAGTTCTTC. It encodes CASSLVAGLGSEQFF.

This CDR3 reads CASSLPQTSGFEETQYF. CDR3 nucleotides: TGTGCCAGCAGTTTACCGCAGACTAGCGGGTTTGAAGAGACCCAGTACTTC. The V call is TRBV28, the J call TRBJ2-5, with 10 bases matching TRBD2. The junction had 9 bases not matched to a gene; V was cut back by 2 bases and J by 3 bases. The CDR3 is 17 residues long. Germline loops: CDR1 MDHEN, CDR2 SYDVKM.

The chain has TRBV5-6 and TRBJ2-7; possible D gene TRBD1, 5 bases. The CDR3 spans 12 residues. Germline V gene sequence: CDR1 SGHDT, CDR2 YYEEEE. V was shortened by 4 bases and J by 3 bases, with 8 bases between the two germline ends. The CDR3 coding sequence is TGTGCCAGCAGCATAGGACACTACGAGCAGTACTTC. Translated: CASSIGHYEQYF.

The table lists this clone with a few counts. Here the CDR3 DNA reads TGTGCCAGCAGCGACGGAGCCGCCGGGGAGCTGTTTTTT. It translates to CASSDGAAGELFF. The chain links TRBV11-2 to TRBJ2-2; D remains unclear. The CDR3 contains 13 residues. Germline V gives CDR1 SGHAT, CDR2 FQNNGV. V lost 5 bases to trimming and J lost 6 bases, with 10 bases between them.

The table lists this clone with a few counts. The chain carries TRBV7-2 and TRBJ1-5; D possibly corresponds to TRBD1 (6 bases). This CDR3 has 14 amino acids. Trimming left V 2 bases short and J 7 bases short, with 12 bases between. The germline CDR1 and CDR2 sequences are SGHTA and FQGNSA. CDR3 coding DNA: TGTGCCAGCAGCTTATACAGGGATGGCCAGCCCCAGCATTTT. It translates to CASSLYRDGQPQHF.

J is TRBJ2-3 and V is TRBV7-8; 13 bases map to TRBD2. V trimming: 3 bases; J trimming: 3 bases; junction bases outside the gene matches: 3. Germline V gives CDR1 SGHVS, CDR2 FQNEAQ. The CDR3 covers 16 residues. The DNA of the CDR3 is TGTGCCAGCAGCTTCCAACTAGCGGGGGGGACAGATACGCAGTATTTT. It translates to CASSFQLAGGTDTQYF.

CDR3 loop: CASSLDGGTNTGELFF. The CDR3 nucleotides read TGTGCCAGCAGCTTAGACGGAGGGACGAACACCGGGGAGCTGTTTTTT. V gene TRBV7-2 combines with J gene TRBJ2-2; D possibly corresponds to TRBD2 (6 bases). The CDR3 consists of 16 residues. With 1 base removed from V and 0 bases from J, the gap between germline ends came to 9 bases. In germline, CDR1 is SGHTA, CDR2 FQGNSA.

CDR3 residues: CASSVGLAGGEQYF. The CDR3 bases are TGTGCCAGCAGCGTTGGACTAGCGGGAGGCGAGCAGTACTTC. This chain joins TRBV9 and TRBJ2-7, with 14 nucleotides matching TRBD2. J lost 6 bases, V lost 2 bases, and 1 base had no gene match. Per the germline V gene, CDR1 is SGDLS and CDR2 is YYNGEE. This CDR3 comprises 14 residues.

This chain connects TRBV7-2 to TRBJ2-5; possibly TRBD2 for D (6 bases). CDR1 and CDR2 from the germline V gene are SGHTA and FQGNSA. V gave up 3 bases and J gave up 5 bases, with 13 bases separating them. The length of the CDR3 is 14 residues. The CDR3 protein is CASSLETGEETQYF. CDR3 in DNA: TGTGCCAGCAGCTTGGAGACGGGGGAGGAGACCCAGTACTTC. The whole variable domain, filled in from reference TRBV7-2 and TRBJ2-5, reads GAGVSQSPSNKVTEKGKDVELRCDPISGHTALYWYRQSLGQGLEFLIYFQGNSAPDKSGLPSDRFSAERTGGSVSTLTIQRTQQEDSAVYLCASSLETGEETQYFGPGTRLLVL.

V is TRBV18 and J is TRBJ1-2; D is uncertain. Germline V lookup: CDR1 KGHSH, CDR2 LQKENI. The germline V and J ends were trimmed by 4 bases and 3 bases, with 6 bases remaining between them. CDR3 length equals 12 residues. The CDR3 reads CASSLEDYGYTF. CDR3 DNA: TGTGCCAGCTCACTCGAGGACTATGGCTACACCTTC.

This clone has just one count. J is TRBJ2-3 and V is TRBV29-1; possibly TRBD2 for D (6 bases). The V and J ends lost 7 bases and 2 bases respectively, with 10 bases between them. The CDR3 spans 12 residues. The V gene's germline CDR1 is SQVTM and CDR2 ANQGSEA. The CDR3 is CSAGEPTDTQYF. Here the CDR3 DNA reads TGCAGCGCGGGGGAGCCCACAGATACGCAGTATTTT.

CDR3 nucleotide sequence: TGTGCCAGCAGCTTAGCGACTAGCGGGAAACCCCAATACATCGACAATGAGCAGTTCTTC. Translated, it gives CASSLATSGKPQYIDNEQFF. The chain employs TRBV7-2 and TRBJ2-1; 11 bases match TRBD2. The J segment lost 5 bases and the V segment lost 0 bases, leaving 15 bases of the junction unmatched. CDR3 length: 20 amino acids. Germline V gene data show CDR1 as SGHTA and CDR2 as FQGNSA. Supplemented by reference TRBV7-2 and TRBJ2-1, the full variable domain reads GAGVSQSPSNKVTEKGKDVELRCDPISGHTALYWYRQSLGQGLEFLIYFQGNSAPDKSGLPSDRFSAERTGGSVSTLTIQRTQQEDSAVYLCASSLATSGKPQYIDNEQFFGPGTRLTVL.

For the CDR3, the DNA is TGTGCCAGCAGTCCGAGGACACCTGAGGCGGGGGAGCTGTTTTTT. This encodes CASSPRTPEAGELFF. This rearrangement joins TRBV6-6 to TRBJ2-2; a weak D match, TRBD1 (5 bases). The CDR3 length is 15 residues. The germline gives CDR1 MNHNY, CDR2 SVGAGI (reference sequence). With 5 bases removed from V and 8 bases from J, the gap between germline ends came to 18 bases.

V is TRBV5-1 and J is TRBJ1-2; 9 bases are a match to TRBD1. Trimming cost V 2 bases and J 3 bases; bases outside gene matches: 5. The CDR3 covers 15 residues. Germline CDR1 and CDR2: SGHRS and YFSETQ. DNA of the CDR3: TGCGCCAGCAGCTTAACAGGGGGCGAGGACTATGGCTACACCTTC. It encodes CASSLTGGEDYGYTF.

The J gene is TRBJ2-3, the V gene TRBV19; D perhaps matches TRBD1 (6 bases). This CDR3 is 14 amino acids long. CDR1 is LNHDA, CDR2 SQIVND, per germline (reference sequence). With 6 bases removed from V and 0 bases from J, the gap between germline ends came to 10 bases. CDR3 amino acids: CASRTGWSTDTQYF. The CDR3 DNA sequence: TGTGCCAGTAGAACAGGGTGGAGCACAGATACGCAGTATTTT.

Remarks on this clone: One end of the junction fails to match germline, which may point to a read error. V and J are TRBV4-1 and TRBJ1-6, with TRBD1 identical over 7 bases. The germline V gene encodes CDR1 MGHRA and CDR2 YSYEKL. CDR3 length: 15 residues. Here the CDR3 reads CASSQWTGHNSPLNF. The CDR3 DNA reads as TGCGCCAGCAGCCAATGGACAGGACATAATTCACCCCTCAACTTT.

The chain combines TRBV2 with TRBJ2-7; D perhaps matches TRBD1 (5 bases). Trimming left V 8 bases short and J 1 base short, with 12 bases between. CDR1 and CDR2 from the germline V gene are SNHLY and FYNNEI. The CDR3 sequence is 13 residues long. The CDR3 sequence is CASYTDTSYEQYF. As DNA, the CDR3 is TGTGCCAGCTATACGGACACTTCCTACGAGCAGTACTTC.

The chain joins TRBV28 to TRBJ1-2; possible D gene TRBD1, 6 bases. The CDR3 contains 14 residues. Trimming removed 8 bases at V and 3 bases at J, with 16 bases between. Germline CDR1 and CDR2: MDHEN and SYDVKM. The CDR3 is CASLGGGAYYGYTF. DNA of the CDR3: TGTGCCAGCCTAGGGGGGGGCGCTTACTATGGCTACACCTTC.

Here the CDR3 DNA reads TGTGCCAGCAGTGTACAGGGGAAAGATTCACCCCTCCACTTT. Its protein is CASSVQGKDSPLHF. The chain carries TRBV2 and TRBJ1-6, with TRBD1 matching over 7 bases. The CDR3 has 14 amino acids. Germline lookup yields CDR1 SNHLY and CDR2 FYNNEI. With 4 bases clipped from V and 8 bases from J, the junction kept 5 bases outside the gene matches.

Comment on this clone: The junction shows a germline mismatch at one end, possibly a read error. The V and J genes are TRBV7-9 and TRBJ1-6; D might be TRBD1 (6 bases). The CDR3 totals 12 residues. Germline V lookup: CDR1 SEHNR, CDR2 FQNEAQ (reference sequence). The CDR3 loop reads CSSRGGESPLHF. The CDR3 DNA is TGTTCCAGCAGGGGTGGGGAGTCACCCCTCCACTTT.

V is TRBV5-6 and J is TRBJ2-5, with 10 nucleotides matching TRBD1. The CDR3 is made up of 16 amino acids. CDR1 is SGHDT, CDR2 YYEEEE, per germline. With V trimmed by 4 bases and J by 5 bases, 11 bases remained unmatched. This CDR3 reads CASSALTGTGAETQYF. The CDR3 nucleotides read TGTGCCAGCAGCGCACTCACAGGGACAGGGGCTGAGACCCAGTACTTC.

J is TRBJ2-3 and V is TRBV30; 12 nucleotides line up with TRBD1. Trimming at V came to 2 bases and at J to 4 bases, leaving 7 bases not matched to a gene. The CDR3 consists of 16 residues. Germline V lookup: CDR1 GTSNPN, CDR2 SVGIG (reference sequence). CDR3 amino acids: CAWSNRDRGRPDTQYF. The CDR3 DNA reads TGTGCCTGGAGTAACCGGGACAGGGGGCGGCCAGATACGCAGTATTTT.

V usage is TRBV5-6 and J usage is TRBJ2-4; D is possibly TRBD1 (5 bases). Trimming took 0 bases from V and 6 from J, leaving 13 bases between them. The CDR3 length is 15 residues. CDR1 and CDR2 (germline): SGHDT, YYEEEE. The CDR3 reads CASSLEYPRGNIQYF. DNA of the CDR3: TGTGCCAGCAGCTTGGAATATCCAAGGGGAAACATTCAGTACTTC.

The J gene is TRBJ2-3, the V gene TRBV9; 7 nucleotides agree with TRBD2. Germline CDR1 SGDLS, CDR2 YYNGEE. With V trimmed by 4 bases and J by 0 bases, 5 bases remained unmatched. CDR3 length: 15 amino acids. The CDR3 region is CASSRYGGSTDTQYF. The CDR3 DNA follows: TGTGCCAGCAGCCGGTACGGGGGGAGCACAGATACGCAGTATTTT.

The chain has TRBV10-3 and TRBJ2-3, with D perhaps matching TRBD1 (6 bases). V lost 7 bases to trimming and J lost 5 bases, with 13 bases between them. The CDR3 spans 13 residues. Germline lookup yields CDR1 ENHRY and CDR2 SYGVKD. This chain's CDR3 is CAITLDRRDTQYF. CDR3 nucleotides: TGTGCCATCACTCTGGACAGAAGAGATACGCAGTATTTT.